The clone carrying this T cell receptor beta chain was seen only a few times. The antigen remains unidentified. The sample comes from a study of T-cell reconstitution after alpha-beta-depleted transplantation in children. Study-wide points: Counts and diversity of T cells one year after transplant came mostly from newly produced T cells. Surviving recipient T cells and thymic progenitors accounted for the high day-60 TCRbeta diversity observed in some patients. There were reportedly several hundred expanded graft clones from which alpha-beta T cells came about two months after transplant.

In germline, CDR1 is DFQATT, CDR2 SNEGSKA (reference sequence). The CDR3 spans 15 residues. Trimming at V came to 0 bases and at J to 2 bases, leaving 7 bases not matched to a gene. During its preparation, the TCRbeta library received unique molecular identifiers. TCRdb reprocessed the PCR reads with MiXCR, giving one entry per CDR3 protein. The sample has 600,000 to 800,000 distinct CDR3 sequences, about 12% seen once. The specimen comprised PBMCs, sampled before TCRalphabeta/CD19-depleted stem cell transplant. This clonotype was sampled from a girl aged 2 to 9 with congenital amegakaryocytic thrombocytopenia, due to receive a stem cell transplant. The chain employs TRBV20-1 and TRBJ2-7; TRBD2 agrees at 7 bases. The CDR3 loop is CSARDRERGPYEQYF. The CDR3 DNA reads as TGCAGTGCTAGAGATCGGGAGCGGGGTCCCTACGAGCAGTACTTC.